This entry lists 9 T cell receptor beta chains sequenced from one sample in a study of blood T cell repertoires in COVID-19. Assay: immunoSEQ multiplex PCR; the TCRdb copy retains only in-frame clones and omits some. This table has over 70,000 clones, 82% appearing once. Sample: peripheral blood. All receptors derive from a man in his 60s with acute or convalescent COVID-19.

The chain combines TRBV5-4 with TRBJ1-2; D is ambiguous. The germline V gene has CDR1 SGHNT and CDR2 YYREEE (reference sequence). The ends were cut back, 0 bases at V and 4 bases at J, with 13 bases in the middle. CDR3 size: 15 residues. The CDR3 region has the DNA TGTGCCAGCAGCTTGGACTTTGCGGACTTCTATGGCTACACCTTC. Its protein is CASSLDFADFYGYTF.

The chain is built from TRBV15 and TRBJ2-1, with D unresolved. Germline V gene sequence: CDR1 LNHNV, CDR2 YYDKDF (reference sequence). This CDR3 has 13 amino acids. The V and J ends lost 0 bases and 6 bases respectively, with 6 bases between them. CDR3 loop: CATSRDRFNEQFF. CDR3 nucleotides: TGTGCCACCAGCAGAGATCGTTTCAATGAGCAGTTCTTC.

The DNA of the CDR3 is TGTGCCAGTAGTATAGGTCGAGCGGGGGGGGGCCCCGGTACGCAGTATTTT. It specifies CASSIGRAGGGPGTQYF. This chain uses TRBV19 with TRBJ2-3, with TRBD2 matching over 10 bases. The CDR3 is made up of 17 amino acids. Per the germline V gene, CDR1 is LNHDA and CDR2 is SQIVND (reference sequence). V was pared by 1 base and J by 8 bases, with 12 bases of the junction left unmatched.

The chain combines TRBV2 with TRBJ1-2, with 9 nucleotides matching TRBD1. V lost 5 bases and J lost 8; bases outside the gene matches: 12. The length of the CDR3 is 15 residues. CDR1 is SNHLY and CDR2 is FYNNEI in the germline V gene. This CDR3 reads CASSYLAGQGDGYTF. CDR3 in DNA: TGTGCCAGCAGTTATCTGGCGGGACAGGGCGACGGCTACACCTTC.

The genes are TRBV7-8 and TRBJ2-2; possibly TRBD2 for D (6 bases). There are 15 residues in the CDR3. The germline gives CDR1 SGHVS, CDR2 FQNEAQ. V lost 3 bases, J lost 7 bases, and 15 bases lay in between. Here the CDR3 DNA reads TGTGCCAGCAGCTTGCGCCGGGAGTCGGTCGGGGAGCTGTTTTTT. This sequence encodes CASSLRRESVGELFF.

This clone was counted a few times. CDR3 loop: CASSGTREALRETQYF. The CDR3 DNA reads as TGTGCCAGCAGTGGCACCCGGGAAGCCCTCAGGGAGACCCAGTACTTC. This rearrangement joins TRBV2 to TRBJ2-5; D is possibly TRBD2 (5 bases). The V gene's germline CDR1 is SNHLY and CDR2 FYNNEI. The CDR3 is made up of 16 amino acids. Trimming cost V 4 bases and J 5 bases, with 20 bases left between them.

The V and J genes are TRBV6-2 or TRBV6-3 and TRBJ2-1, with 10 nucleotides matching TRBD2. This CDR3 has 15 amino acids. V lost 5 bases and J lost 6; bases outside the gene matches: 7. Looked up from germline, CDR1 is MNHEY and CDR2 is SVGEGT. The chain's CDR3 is CASSQLAGSGNEQFF. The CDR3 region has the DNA TGTGCCAGCAGTCAACTAGCGGGATCGGGCAATGAGCAGTTCTTC.

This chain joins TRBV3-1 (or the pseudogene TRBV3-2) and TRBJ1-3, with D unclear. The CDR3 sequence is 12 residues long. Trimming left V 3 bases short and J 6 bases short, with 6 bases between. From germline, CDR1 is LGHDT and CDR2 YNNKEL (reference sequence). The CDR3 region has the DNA TGTGCCAGCAGCCAGGCCCAAAACACCATATATTTT. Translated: CASSQAQNTIYF.

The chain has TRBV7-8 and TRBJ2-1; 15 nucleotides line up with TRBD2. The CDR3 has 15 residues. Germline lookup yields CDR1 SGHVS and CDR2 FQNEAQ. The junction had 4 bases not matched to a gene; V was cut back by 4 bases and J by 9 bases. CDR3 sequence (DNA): TGTGCCAGCAGCTCCGGACTAGCGGGAGGGACTGAGCAGTTCTTC. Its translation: CASSSGLAGGTEQFF. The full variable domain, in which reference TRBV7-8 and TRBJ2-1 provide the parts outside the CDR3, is GAGVSQSPRYKVAKRGQDVALRCDPISGHVSLFWYQQALGQGPEFLTYFQNEAQLDKSGLPSDRFFAERPEGSVSTLKIQRTQQEDSAVYLCASSSGLAGGTEQFFGPGTRLTVL.